The 9 T cell receptor beta chains below were found in one sample sequenced in a study of spatial heterogeneity in lung cancer. Findings of the study overall: Tumor mutation counts were tracked by expanded intratumoral alpha and beta TCR counts.

One entry per CDR3 protein results from TCRdb running MiXCR on the 5' RACE reads. Counted here are 20,000 to 25,000 distinct CDR3 sequences, over 2.5% occurring once; the ten biggest clones make up roughly 7.5%. Antigen specificity for these receptors is unknown. The time point here: sample taken at primary tumor resection. Sequenced here: lung tumor tissue, sampled at surgery. These receptors were taken from a male donor with early-stage non-small cell lung cancer.

At least ten counts were recorded for this clonotype. This chain links TRBV5-5 with TRBJ2-2; D perhaps matches TRBD1 (5 bases). The CDR3 contains 18 residues. The germline V gene encodes CDR1 SGHKS and CDR2 YYEKEE (reference sequence). V dropped 0 bases and J dropped 4 bases, with 19 bases sitting between them. The CDR3 DNA is TGTGCCAGCAGCTTGGTTGGGGCTGTATCGTCTAGCACCGGGGAGCTGTTTTTT. Translating it yields CASSLVGAVSSSTGELFF.

This clonotype was found many times. This chain uses TRBV12-3 or TRBV12-4 with TRBJ2-7, with 8 bases aligning to TRBD2. J gave up 7 bases and V 4 bases, and 9 bases lay outside the gene matches. CDR3 length equals 14 residues. The DNA of the CDR3 is TGTGCCAGCAGTTCCTCGGGGCGCGGGGGGGAGCAGTACTTC. Its translation is CASSSSGRGGEQYF.

This clonotype was detected many times. The rearrangement links TRBV5-5 to TRBJ2-3, with D hard to call. The CDR3 spans 16 residues. Germline CDR1 SGHKS, CDR2 YYEKEE (reference sequence). V was shortened by 6 bases and J by 0 bases, with 17 bases between the two germline ends. The chain's CDR3 is CASTLRPDLSTDTQYF. In nucleotides, the CDR3 is TGTGCCAGCACCTTACGTCCGGATCTTAGCACAGATACGCAGTATTTT.

This clonotype was seen at least ten times. This chain connects TRBV5-5 to TRBJ2-7; D perhaps matches TRBD1 (6 bases). The CDR3 is 15 residues long. The germline V gene encodes CDR1 SGHKS and CDR2 YYEKEE (reference sequence). Trimming left V 0 bases short and J 4 bases short, with 14 bases between. The CDR3 DNA reads as TGTGCCAGCAGCTTGGCGTTGGGGGCTGGGTACGAGCAGTACTTC. Residues: CASSLALGAGYEQYF.

This clonotype was observed at least ten times. This rearrangement joins TRBV27 to TRBJ1-6; D not resolved. Germline CDR1 is MNHEY and CDR2 is SMNVEV (reference sequence). Deletions cut 4 bases from V and 13 bases from J, with 11 bases between. The CDR3 totals 12 residues. The CDR3 nucleotides read TGTGCCAGCAGTTCTACGATATCGCCCCTCCACTTT. Its translation: CASSSTISPLHF.

There are many counts of this clonotype. This chain joins TRBV20-1 and TRBJ2-7; 12 positions agree with TRBD1. This CDR3 spans 14 amino acids. In germline, CDR1 is DFQATT, CDR2 SNEGSKA (reference sequence). The V and J ends lost 6 bases and 6 bases, in that order; junction bases with no gene match: 9. The CDR3 sequence is CSATTGTGGIEQYF. CDR3 DNA: TGCAGTGCCACCACCGGGACAGGGGGCATCGAGCAGTACTTC.

In this sample, this clonotype turned up many times. The rearrangement links TRBV23-1 to TRBJ1-5, with D uncertain. Being an ORF, TRBV23-1 has a function that is uncertain. Trimming pared 3 bases from V and 6 bases from J, leaving 12 bases between. This CDR3 comprises 14 residues. CDR3 region: CASSHQRPTQPQHF. The CDR3 nucleotides read TGCGCCAGCAGTCATCAGAGGCCGACTCAGCCCCAGCATTTT.

This clonotype occurred many times. The V gene is TRBV28, the J gene TRBJ2-2; unclear D gene. In germline, CDR1 is MDHEN, CDR2 SYDVKM. Trimming shortened V by 3 bases and J by 4 bases, and 9 bases separated the two germline ends. This CDR3 contains 14 residues. As DNA, the CDR3 is TGTGCCAGCAGTTTCGGACCTGGCACCGGGGAGCTGTTTTTT. Translated: CASSFGPGTGELFF.

This clonotype was picked up many times. The chain recombines TRBV7-4 with TRBJ2-3, with D uncertain. The CDR3 totals 18 residues. Trimming shortened V by 10 bases and J by 0 bases, and 26 bases separated the two germline ends. The germline CDR1 and CDR2 sequences are SGHVT and SQSDAQ. The CDR3 bases are TGTGCCATCCTCCTGGTCGTCGAGACCCCGCTTAGCACAGATACGCAGTATTTT. It codes for CAILLVVETPLSTDTQYF.